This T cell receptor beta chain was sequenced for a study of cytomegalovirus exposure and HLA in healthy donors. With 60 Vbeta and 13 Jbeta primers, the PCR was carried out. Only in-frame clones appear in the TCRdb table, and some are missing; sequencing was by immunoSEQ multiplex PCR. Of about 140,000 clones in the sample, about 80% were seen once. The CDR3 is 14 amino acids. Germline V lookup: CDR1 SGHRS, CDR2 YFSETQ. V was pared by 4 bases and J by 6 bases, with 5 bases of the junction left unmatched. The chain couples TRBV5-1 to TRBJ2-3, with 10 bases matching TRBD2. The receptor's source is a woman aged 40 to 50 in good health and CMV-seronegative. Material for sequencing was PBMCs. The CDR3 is CASSTSGRVDTQYF. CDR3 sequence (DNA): TGCGCCAGCAGCACAAGCGGGAGGGTTGATACGCAGTATTTT.